A single sample is the source of the 26 T cell receptor beta chains below, sequenced in a study of T cell responses to AZD1222 COVID-19 vaccine. Clones were sequenced by immunoSEQ multiplex PCR, and TCRdb holds only the in-frame ones, with some missing. The data hold approximately 97,000 clones, with 91% observed a single time. The sample in question was peripheral blood, obtained on day 0 of AZD1222 vaccination. These receptors originate from an adult in good health.

The rearrangement links TRBV11-2 to TRBJ1-5; D not certain. Germline V gives CDR1 SGHAT, CDR2 FQNNGV. The V gene lost 0 bases and the J gene lost 0 bases, with 12 bases spanning the gap. This CDR3 comprises 17 residues. The CDR3, as DNA: TGTGCCAGCAGCTTAGATCCATCGGAGTATAGCAATCAGCCCCAGCATTTT. This translates into CASSLDPSEYSNQPQHF.

The J gene is TRBJ2-3, the V gene TRBV10-3; D ambiguous. The V gene lost 4 bases and the J gene lost 2 bases, with 7 bases spanning the gap. CDR1 is ENHRY, CDR2 SYGVKD, per germline. CDR3 length: 13 residues. The CDR3 loop is CAISGLPTDTQYF. CDR3 in DNA: TGTGCCATCAGTGGCCTACCCACAGATACGCAGTATTTT.

The chain links TRBV6-5 to TRBJ1-2; 7 nucleotides match TRBD1. The trim removed 6 bases at V and 8 bases at J, leaving 3 bases unmatched. This CDR3 is 11 amino acids long. The germline gives CDR1 MNHEY, CDR2 SVGAGI. The DNA for the CDR3 is TGTGCCAGCAGCCAGGGGGGAGGCTACACCTTC. Residues: CASSQGGGYTF.

The CDR3 DNA is TGTGCCAGCAGTTACGGGGGGGCTCCCGGGGAGCTGTTTTTT. Residues: CASSYGGAPGELFF. This chain uses TRBV6-5 with TRBJ2-2; D perhaps matches TRBD2 (7 bases). This CDR3 region has 14 residues. Germline V gene sequence: CDR1 MNHEY, CDR2 SVGAGI. Between the trimmed V and J ends, which lost 2 bases and 6 bases, there was a span of 10 bases.

The chain uses TRBV15 and TRBJ2-3; TRBD2 aligns across 7 bases. The CDR3 consists of 18 residues. The V gene's germline CDR1 is LNHNV and CDR2 YYDKDF (reference sequence). After removal of 4 bases from V and 2 bases from J, the junction contained 15 bases not matched to a gene. The chain's CDR3 is CATSTDQRLAQHTDTQYF. The CDR3 DNA reads TGTGCCACCAGCACCGACCAGAGACTAGCTCAACACACAGATACGCAGTATTTT.

This sequence joins TRBV5-6 and TRBJ2-7; 9 nucleotides match TRBD2. The CDR3 totals 16 residues. V shed 4 bases, J shed 5 bases, and the junction held 13 bases outside the gene matches. Germline CDR1 SGHDT, CDR2 YYEEEE. CDR3 sequence: CASSGLGRRLADEQYF. The CDR3 nucleotides read TGTGCCAGCAGCGGGCTCGGCAGGCGACTAGCGGACGAGCAGTACTTC.

The chain employs TRBV2 and TRBJ1-6; D gene uncertain. The length of the CDR3 is 17 residues. The germline gives CDR1 SNHLY, CDR2 FYNNEI. V lost 2 bases to trimming and J lost 0 bases, with 11 bases between them. CDR3 DNA: TGTGCCAGCAGTGAACGAGGGATAAGCTCCTATAATTCACCCCTCCACTTT. Protein sequence: CASSERGISSYNSPLHF.

The chain uses TRBV19 and TRBJ1-1; D uncertain. V shed 3 bases and J shed 4 bases, with 15 bases lying between them. The CDR3 has 15 residues. CDR1 is LNHDA, CDR2 SQIVND, per germline (reference sequence). This CDR3 is CASSISVRSVTEAFF. For the CDR3, the DNA is TGTGCCAGTAGTATTTCGGTCCGGTCGGTCACTGAAGCTTTCTTT.

The genes are TRBV2 and TRBJ1-5; D gene ambiguous. The V end lost 5 bases, the J end lost 0 bases, and 11 bases lay between the germline ends. This CDR3 spans 15 amino acids. The germline CDR1 and CDR2 sequences are SNHLY and FYNNEI. The CDR3 bases are TGTGCCAGCAGTATTGACGGTAATAGCAATCAGCCCCAGCATTTT. This sequence encodes CASSIDGNSNQPQHF.

The genes are TRBV19 and TRBJ1-1; 7 bases are a match to TRBD1. V lost 6 bases, J lost 4 bases, and 14 bases stayed unmatched. CDR3 length: 16 residues. Germline-derived CDR1 and CDR2 are LNHDA and SQIVND (reference sequence). The CDR3, as DNA: TGTGCCAGTAGGCCCCGTGAAGGGGGCGTCGGCACTGAAGCTTTCTTT. Translating it yields CASRPREGGVGTEAFF.

The V call is TRBV6-5, the J call TRBJ2-1; no clear D gene. V was shortened by 5 bases and J by 6 bases, with 17 bases between the two germline ends. Germline-derived CDR1 and CDR2 are MNHEY and SVGAGI. CDR3 length: 15 residues. CDR3: CASSRAGPGPNEQFF. Here the CDR3 DNA reads TGTGCCAGCAGTCGAGCTGGACCCGGGCCCAATGAGCAGTTCTTC.

The V and J genes are TRBV5-1 and TRBJ2-4; 7 bases are shared with TRBD1. J was trimmed by 9 bases and V by 0 bases; bases with no gene match: 6. Germline V gene data show CDR1 as SGHRS and CDR2 as YFSETQ. This CDR3 is built from 14 residues. CDR3 sequence: CASSLGQGMAIQYF. CDR3 DNA sequence: TGCGCCAGCAGCTTGGGACAGGGAATGGCCATTCAGTACTTC.

This chain uses TRBV4-2 with TRBJ2-7, with a possible D match to TRBD2 (6 bases). Germline V lookup: CDR1 LGHNA, CDR2 YNFKEQ. This CDR3 is 15 amino acids long. The ends were cut back, 1 base at V and 1 base at J, with 11 bases in the middle. CDR3 DNA: TGTGCCAGCAGCCAAGGGGCGGGGTCGTCCTACGAGCAGTACTTC. This translates into CASSQGAGSSYEQYF.

CDR3 in amino acids: CSVRGRGSTDTQYF. The CDR3 nucleotides read TGCAGCGTCCGAGGGAGAGGGAGCACAGATACGCAGTATTTT. The chain couples TRBV29-1 to TRBJ2-3; tentatively, D is TRBD2 (5 bases). V lost 6 bases and J 0 bases, leaving 13 bases between the germline ends. This CDR3 is built from 14 residues. From germline, CDR1 is SQVTM and CDR2 ANQGSEA.

A word on this clone: Other DNA sequences from this sample encode an identical CDR3 as well. The chain is built from TRBV3-1 (or the pseudogene TRBV3-2) and TRBJ1-5; D is unclear. The ends were cut back, 0 bases at V and 5 bases at J, with 8 bases in the middle. Germline V lookup: CDR1 LGHDT, CDR2 YNNKEL (reference sequence). The length of the CDR3 is 14 residues. This chain's CDR3 is CASSQDGGYQPQHF. CDR3 coding DNA: TGTGCCAGCAGCCAAGATGGTGGGTATCAGCCCCAGCATTTT.

The chain recombines TRBV28 with TRBJ2-7, with 10 bases fitting TRBD2. Germline trimming cut 8 bases from V and 4 bases from J; bases unmatched to any gene: 5. Per germline, CDR1 MDHEN and CDR2 SYDVKM. This CDR3 comprises 13 residues. Written as DNA, the CDR3 is TGTGCCAGCCAAGCGGGAGGGCCTTACGAGCAGTACTTC. Protein product: CASQAGGPYEQYF.

The J gene is TRBJ2-1, the V gene TRBV10-3, with a weak D call TRBD1 (6 bases). V was clipped by 6 bases and J by 7 bases, with 10 bases between them. Germline V gene data show CDR1 as ENHRY and CDR2 as SYGVKD. There are 12 residues in the CDR3. CDR3 in amino acids: CAIRGTRNEQFF. The CDR3 region has the DNA TGTGCCATCAGGGGGACACGTAATGAGCAGTTCTTC.

In its sample, this clone was seen once. V gene TRBV19 combines with J gene TRBJ2-6; D perhaps matches TRBD2 (6 bases). Trimming cost V 3 bases and J 2 bases, with 8 bases left between them. In germline, CDR1 is LNHDA, CDR2 SQIVND (reference sequence). This CDR3 has 15 amino acids. Written as DNA, the CDR3 is TGTGCCAGTAGTATGGAGGGGCCTGGGGCCAACGTCCTGACTTTC. It translates to CASSMEGPGANVLTF. The full variable domain, completed using reference TRBV19 and TRBJ2-6, is DGGITQSPKYLFRKEGQNVTLSCEQNLNHDAMYWYRQDPGQGLRLIYYSQIVNDFQKGDIAEGYSVSREKKESFPLTVTSAQKNPTAFYLCASSMEGPGANVLTFGAGSRLTVL.

The genes are TRBV15 and TRBJ1-5; 9 bases map to TRBD1. The J segment lost 3 bases and the V segment lost 1 base, leaving 16 bases of the junction unmatched. The CDR3 loop spans 20 amino acids. Germline V gene sequence: CDR1 LNHNV, CDR2 YYDKDF (reference sequence). The CDR3: CATSRVGGQGDWGYNQPQHF. The CDR3 region has the DNA TGTGCCACCAGCAGAGTGGGGGGACAGGGTGACTGGGGTTACAATCAGCCCCAGCATTTT.

This chain joins TRBV9 and TRBJ2-3; D remains ambiguous. The germline gives CDR1 SGDLS, CDR2 YYNGEE. The V gene lost 0 bases and the J gene lost 4 bases, with 9 bases spanning the gap. The CDR3 runs 14 residues. The CDR3 loop is CASSVGVGPDTQYF. In DNA, the CDR3 is TGTGCCAGCAGCGTAGGGGTCGGGCCAGATACGCAGTATTTT.

This clone was counted a single time. V gene TRBV11-2 combines with J gene TRBJ2-7; the D gene is possibly TRBD2 (5 bases). Trimming left V 1 base short and J 2 bases short, with 12 bases between. CDR3 length: 15 amino acids. Germline V gene data show CDR1 as SGHAT and CDR2 as FQNNGV. This chain's CDR3 is CASSLVAGPTYEQYF. The DNA of the CDR3 is TGTGCCAGCAGCTTAGTGGCGGGCCCCACCTACGAGCAGTACTTC. The full variable domain, its missing parts supplied by reference TRBV11-2 and TRBJ2-7, is EAGVAQSPRYKIIEKRQSVAFWCNPISGHATLYWYQQILGQGPKLLIQFQNNGVVDDSQLPKDRFSAERLKGVDSTLKIQPAKLEDSAVYLCASSLVAGPTYEQYFGPGTRLTVT.

The chain has TRBV9 and TRBJ2-2, with 9 bases that match TRBD1. Germline CDR1 is SGDLS and CDR2 is YYNGEE. The CDR3 is 15 amino acids. V lost 1 base and J lost 5; bases outside the gene matches: 3. The DNA of the CDR3 is TGTGCCAGCAGCGTACGGACAGGGGATACCGGGGAGCTGTTTTTT. This translates into CASSVRTGDTGELFF.

The chain joins TRBV7-8 to TRBJ2-3; D remains unclear. Trimming removed 1 base from V and 8 bases from J, with 4 bases in between. CDR3 size: 11 residues. From germline, CDR1 is SGHVS and CDR2 FQNEAQ. In DNA form, the CDR3 reads TGTGCCAGCAGCTTAGGGTCTACGCAGTATTTT. Its translation is CASSLGSTQYF.

The genes are TRBV7-9 and TRBJ1-2; possible D gene TRBD1, 5 bases. The germline V gene has CDR1 SEHNR and CDR2 FQNEAQ (reference sequence). V was shortened by 5 bases and J by 4 bases, with 20 bases between the two germline ends. The CDR3 runs 16 residues. In nucleotides, the CDR3 is TGTGCCAGCAGCCTACCAGGTGGGGCAGCCGCCTATGGCTACACCTTC. Protein sequence: CASSLPGGAAAYGYTF.

V usage is TRBV28 and J usage is TRBJ1-1; D perhaps matches TRBD1 (6 bases). Germline lookup yields CDR1 MDHEN and CDR2 SYDVKM. V gave up 5 bases and J gave up 0 bases, with 16 bases separating them. The CDR3 totals 16 residues. The CDR3 DNA is TGTGCCAGCAGTGGGGGGGGCGCCGGGGTGAACACTGAAGCTTTCTTT. Translating it yields CASSGGGAGVNTEAFF.

The rearrangement uses TRBV7-9 and TRBJ2-3; 12 positions agree with TRBD2. CDR1 is SEHNR, CDR2 FQNEAQ, per germline (reference sequence). Trimming took 2 bases from V and 3 from J; bases not matched to a gene: 0. The CDR3 contains 15 residues. CDR3 sequence: CASSLTSGRTDTQYF. For the CDR3, the DNA is TGTGCCAGCAGCTTAACTAGCGGGAGGACAGATACGCAGTATTTT.